Reported below is one T cell receptor beta chain. This CDR3 is built from 19 residues. The V segment lost 2 bases and the J segment 0 bases; nucleotides outside the gene matches: 7. CDR1 is SGHAT, CDR2 FQNNGV, per germline. This sample is part of a study of blood T cell repertoires in COVID-19. On the study more broadly: Some COVID-19 samples were acute and others convalescent; all came from the United States, Italy and Spain. Sources were T cells, B-cell-depleted T cells, or PBMCs; the material itself was cDNA or gDNA.

Original analysis: Using reference gene primer amplification, nucleated cell counts were estimated. The method was immunoSEQ multiplex PCR; TCRdb's version includes in-frame clones alone and lacks a portion of them. Clone size and the V and J calls come from that table; the DNA yielded D and trimming. Here the sample spans about 150,000 clones, approximately 80% being singletons. The source of this sequence is a woman of 80 years or more with acute or convalescent COVID-19. The chain combines TRBV11-2 with TRBJ2-1, with TRBD2 matching 13 bases. Sequenced material: peripheral blood. The CDR3 region has the DNA TGTGCCAGCAGCTTAAAGGGACTAGCGGGGCTGAGCTCCTACAATGAGCAGTTCTTC. This encodes CASSLKGLAGLSSYNEQFF.